Sequencing of this T cell receptor (beta chain) was carried out in a study of blood T cell repertoires in COVID-19. For the study at large: Sources were T cells, B-cell-depleted T cells, or PBMCs; the material itself was cDNA or gDNA.

Generated by immunoSEQ multiplex PCR, the TCRdb table keeps only in-frame clones and is missing some. The data show approximately 240,000 clones, roughly nine tenths seen once. Trimming took off 3 bases at V and 4 bases at J, with 12 bases between the two ends. The CDR3 totals 15 residues. Per germline, CDR1 LGHDT and CDR2 YNNKEL (reference sequence). Participants' reported clinical history set cohort assignment. This clonotype was obtained from a woman in her forties or fifties in a cohort exposed to, infected with or recovered from COVID-19 (not recorded which). V usage is TRBV3-1 (or the pseudogene TRBV3-2) and J usage is TRBJ1-4; tentatively, D is TRBD1 (5 bases). The sequencing input was PBMCs or T cells enriched from blood (not recorded which). In DNA, the CDR3 is TGTGCCAGCAGCCACTCGGGGGGAGGTAATGAAAAACTGTTTTTT. This translates into CASSHSGGGNEKLFF.